These T cell receptor beta chains were read from a single sample in a study of T cells in localized non-small cell lung cancer. Method: immunoSEQ multiplex PCR; TCRdb's copy keeps in-frame clones and lacks some. The data hold about 33,000 clones, with approximately 92% observed a single time. This specimen consisted of peripheral blood, obtained before any cancer treatment. These receptors were taken from a female donor over 55 with stage I lung adenocarcinoma. The CDR3 runs from the conserved cysteine through the conserved F or W. The D gene is left open where the match is weak. A clone size is listed for some rows: how often the clone was seen (once, few, many), or a class if it is expanded.

d_gene: -
v_gene: TRBV2
j_gene: TRBJ2-3
abundance: -
CDR3aa: CASRYGNTQYF
CDR3nt: TGTGCCAGCAGGTACGGCAATACGCAGTATTTT

d_gene: -
v_gene: TRBV9
j_gene: TRBJ2-7
abundance: -
CDR3aa: CASSVGAGAYEQYF
CDR3nt: TGTGCCAGCAGCGTAGGGGCAGGAGCCTACGAGCAGTACTTC

d_gene: -
v_gene: TRBV7-6
j_gene: TRBJ1-2
abundance: -
CDR3aa: CASSLEGNYGYTF
CDR3nt: TGTGCCAGCAGCTTAGAAGGGAACTATGGCTACACCTTC

d_gene: -
v_gene: TRBV7-9
j_gene: TRBJ1-6
abundance: -
CDR3aa: CASSLTGTMGLSYNSPLHF
CDR3nt: TGTGCCAGCAGCCTTACGGGTACAATGGGTTTGAGCTATAATTCACCCCTCCACTTT

d_gene: -
v_gene: TRBV30
j_gene: TRBJ1-6
abundance: -
CDR3aa: CAYHRAVPNSPLHF
CDR3nt: TGTGCCTACCACCGGGCAGTCCCGAATTCACCCCTCCACTTT

d_gene: -
v_gene: TRBV25-1
j_gene: TRBJ1-1
abundance: -
CDR3aa: CASSDRSGANTEAFF
CDR3nt: TGTGCCAGCAGTGACCGATCCGGGGCGAACACTGAAGCTTTCTTT

d_gene: TRBD1
v_gene: TRBV4-1
j_gene: TRBJ2-7
abundance: -
CDR3aa: CASSQRMGQGIYEQYF
CDR3nt: TGCGCCAGCAGCCAAAGGATGGGACAGGGGATCTACGAGCAGTACTTC

d_gene: -
v_gene: TRBV6-5
j_gene: TRBJ1-5
abundance: -
CDR3aa: CASGGNRASNQPQHF
CDR3nt: TGTGCCAGCGGAGGTAACAGGGCAAGCAATCAGCCCCAGCATTTT

d_gene: TRBD1
v_gene: TRBV7-9
j_gene: TRBJ1-4
abundance: -
CDR3aa: CASSLGQGAHEKLFF
CDR3nt: TGTGCCAGCAGCTTAGGGCAGGGGGCGCATGAAAAACTGTTTTTT

d_gene: TRBD1
v_gene: TRBV15
j_gene: TRBJ2-3
abundance: -
CDR3aa: CATSTVKDRRTDTQYF
CDR3nt: TGTGCCACCAGCACAGTAAAGGACAGGCGCACAGATACGCAGTATTTT

d_gene: -
v_gene: TRBV7-6
j_gene: TRBJ2-7
abundance: once
CDR3aa: CASSQYLGSYEQYF
CDR3nt: TGTGCCAGCAGCCAATACCTGGGGTCCTACGAGCAGTACTTC

d_gene: -
v_gene: TRBV5-1
j_gene: TRBJ1-3
abundance: once
CDR3aa: CASSLNSPLSGGNTIYF
CDR3nt: TGCGCCAGCAGCTTGAACTCCCCATTATCGGGGGGAAACACCATATATTTT

d_gene: -
v_gene: TRBV7-2
j_gene: TRBJ2-1
abundance: -
CDR3aa: CASSRMSSYNEQFF
CDR3nt: TGTGCCAGCAGCCGGATGAGCTCCTACAATGAGCAGTTCTTC

d_gene: TRBD1
v_gene: TRBV7-2
j_gene: TRBJ1-3
abundance: -
CDR3aa: CASGQGTGNTIYF
CDR3nt: TGTGCCAGCGGACAGGGAACTGGAAACACCATATATTTT

d_gene: -
v_gene: TRBV7-2
j_gene: TRBJ2-4
abundance: -
CDR3aa: CASSLVPAKNIQYF
CDR3nt: TGTGCCAGCAGCTTAGTCCCAGCCAAAAACATTCAGTACTTC

d_gene: -
v_gene: TRBV9
j_gene: TRBJ1-5
abundance: -
CDR3aa: CASSVGVRQPQHF
CDR3nt: TGTGCCAGCAGCGTAGGGGTCCGGCAGCCCCAGCATTTT

d_gene: TRBD1
v_gene: TRBV6-5
j_gene: TRBJ2-1
abundance: -
CDR3aa: CASVKQGYNEQFF
CDR3nt: TGTGCCAGCGTAAAACAGGGGTACAATGAGCAGTTCTTC

d_gene: TRBD1
v_gene: TRBV28
j_gene: TRBJ2-4
abundance: -
CDR3aa: CASSSRDRGNIQYF
CDR3nt: TGTGCCAGCAGCTCTCGGGACAGGGGCAACATTCAGTACTTC

d_gene: -
v_gene: TRBV18
j_gene: TRBJ1-4
abundance: once
CDR3aa: CASSPREKLFF
CDR3nt: TGTGCCAGCTCACCAAGAGAAAAACTGTTTTTT

d_gene: TRBD2
v_gene: TRBV4-1
j_gene: TRBJ2-1
abundance: -
CDR3aa: CASSQELAGGYYNEQFF
CDR3nt: TGCGCCAGCAGCCAAGAACTAGCGGGGGGATACTACAATGAGCAGTTCTTC

d_gene: -
v_gene: TRBV18
j_gene: TRBJ2-7
abundance: -
CDR3aa: CASSPGADLSYEQYF
CDR3nt: TGTGCCAGCTCACCAGGGGCCGACCTCTCCTACGAGCAGTACTTC

d_gene: -
v_gene: TRBV5-1
j_gene: TRBJ2-3
abundance: -
CDR3aa: CASSLWGSSTDTQYF
CDR3nt: TGCGCCAGCAGCTTGTGGGGGAGTAGCACAGATACGCAGTATTTT

d_gene: TRBD1
v_gene: TRBV19
j_gene: TRBJ1-5
abundance: -
CDR3aa: CASNPRQGWNQPQHF
CDR3nt: TGTGCCAGTAACCCCAGACAGGGATGGAATCAGCCCCAGCATTTT

d_gene: TRBD1
v_gene: TRBV2
j_gene: TRBJ1-5
abundance: -
CDR3aa: CASSERGQGVGGNQPQHF
CDR3nt: TGTGCCAGCAGTGAACGGGGACAGGGGGTCGGCGGCAATCAGCCCCAGCATTTT

d_gene: -
v_gene: TRBV18
j_gene: TRBJ1-2
abundance: -
CDR3aa: CASSAGTDFGYTF
CDR3nt: TGTGCCAGCTCGGCCGGGACGGACTTTGGCTACACCTTC

d_gene: -
v_gene: TRBV30
j_gene: TRBJ1-1
abundance: -
CDR3aa: CAWSASGGTEAFF
CDR3nt: TGTGCCTGGAGTGCCTCCGGGGGGACTGAAGCTTTCTTT

d_gene: -
v_gene: TRBV23-1
j_gene: TRBJ1-1
abundance: -
CDR3aa: CASSQRKAERTEAFF
CDR3nt: TGCGCCAGCAGTCAAAGGAAGGCCGAGAGGACTGAAGCTTTCTTT

d_gene: -
v_gene: TRBV5-1
j_gene: TRBJ2-3
abundance: -
CDR3aa: CASSARDSTDTQYF
CDR3nt: TGCGCCAGCAGCGCCCGGGACAGCACAGATACGCAGTATTTT

d_gene: -
v_gene: TRBV7-9
j_gene: TRBJ2-2
abundance: -
CDR3aa: CASSLQATGTKTGELFF
CDR3nt: TGTGCCAGCAGCTTACAAGCAACCGGGACAAAAACCGGGGAGCTGTTTTTT

d_gene: TRBD1
v_gene: TRBV11-2
j_gene: TRBJ1-2
abundance: -
CDR3aa: CASSPRDRAISNYGYTF
CDR3nt: TGTGCCAGCAGCCCCCGGGACAGGGCTATTTCTAACTATGGCTACACCTTC

d_gene: -
v_gene: TRBV29-1
j_gene: TRBJ1-2
abundance: -
CDR3aa: CSVDRTGLVSGYTF
CDR3nt: TGCAGCGTTGATAGAACAGGGTTGGTGAGTGGCTACACCTTC

d_gene: -
v_gene: TRBV19
j_gene: TRBJ2-1
abundance: -
CDR3aa: CASSIYSGNEQFF
CDR3nt: TGTGCCAGTAGTATCTACAGTGGCAATGAGCAGTTCTTC

d_gene: -
v_gene: TRBV5-6
j_gene: TRBJ2-1
abundance: once
CDR3aa: CASSLGAGPNNEQFF
CDR3nt: TGTGCCAGCAGCTTGGGGGCGGGACCGAACAATGAGCAGTTCTTC

d_gene: -
v_gene: TRBV6-4
j_gene: TRBJ2-3
abundance: -
CDR3aa: CASSREQGASDTQYF
CDR3nt: TGTGCCAGCAGTCGAGAGCAGGGTGCCTCAGATACGCAGTATTTT

d_gene: TRBD1
v_gene: TRBV19
j_gene: TRBJ2-5
abundance: -
CDR3aa: CASSTTGTGRKTQYF
CDR3nt: TGTGCCAGTAGTACCACCGGGACAGGGAGAAAGACCCAGTACTTC

d_gene: -
v_gene: TRBV5-1
j_gene: TRBJ1-1
abundance: -
CDR3aa: CASSPLDSLNTEAFF
CDR3nt: TGCGCCAGCAGCCCCCTGGACAGTTTGAACACTGAAGCTTTCTTT

d_gene: TRBD2
v_gene: TRBV18
j_gene: TRBJ2-5
abundance: -
CDR3aa: CASSPPRLAGGHQETQYF
CDR3nt: TGTGCCAGCTCACCACCCCGGCTAGCGGGGGGCCACCAAGAGACCCAGTACTTC

d_gene: -
v_gene: TRBV6-1
j_gene: TRBJ2-7
abundance: -
CDR3aa: CASSEMAPGVGFYEQYF
CDR3nt: TGTGCCAGCAGTGAGATGGCCCCGGGGGTAGGGTTCTACGAGCAGTACTTC

d_gene: TRBD1
v_gene: TRBV12-5
j_gene: TRBJ2-5
abundance: -
CDR3aa: CASGPGQGRLGTQYF
CDR3nt: TGTGCTAGTGGACCGGGACAGGGGCGGTTGGGGACCCAGTACTTC

d_gene: -
v_gene: TRBV11-2
j_gene: TRBJ2-6
abundance: -
CDR3aa: CASSPGQRVLTF
CDR3nt: TGTGCCAGCAGTCCAGGACAGCGTGTCCTGACTTTC

d_gene: -
v_gene: TRBV7-8
j_gene: TRBJ1-1
abundance: -
CDR3aa: CASSLGGGLISEAFF
CDR3nt: TGTGCCAGCAGCTTAGGGGGCGGGTTAATCTCTGAAGCTTTCTTT

d_gene: -
v_gene: TRBV2
j_gene: TRBJ1-3
abundance: -
CDR3aa: CASSADSGASGNTIYF
CDR3nt: TGTGCCAGCAGCGCGGACAGCGGGGCCTCTGGAAACACCATATATTTT

d_gene: TRBD1
v_gene: TRBV10-3
j_gene: TRBJ2-7
abundance: once
CDR3aa: CAISLGQGLEQYF
CDR3nt: TGTGCCATCAGCTTAGGACAGGGGCTCGAGCAGTACTTC

d_gene: -
v_gene: TRBV29-1
j_gene: TRBJ1-1
abundance: -
CDR3aa: CSVERIMNTEAFF
CDR3nt: TGCAGCGTTGAAAGGATAATGAACACTGAAGCTTTCTTT

d_gene: -
v_gene: TRBV18
j_gene: TRBJ2-2
abundance: -
CDR3aa: CASSPGQNTGELFF
CDR3nt: TGTGCCAGCTCACCGGGACAAAACACCGGGGAGCTGTTTTTT

d_gene: -
v_gene: TRBV18
j_gene: TRBJ1-1
abundance: few
CDR3aa: CASSSGNTEAFF
CDR3nt: TGTGCCAGCTCATCGGGGAACACTGAAGCTTTCTTT

d_gene: TRBD1
v_gene: TRBV6-5
j_gene: TRBJ1-2
abundance: -
CDR3aa: CASSRTGGKGYTF
CDR3nt: TGTGCCAGCAGTCGGACAGGGGGCAAGGGCTACACCTTC

d_gene: TRBD2
v_gene: TRBV29-1
j_gene: TRBJ2-5
abundance: -
CDR3aa: CSVSDGPSGGEETQYF
CDR3nt: TGCAGCGTCTCCGACGGGCCTAGCGGGGGAGAAGAGACCCAGTACTTC

d_gene: -
v_gene: TRBV28
j_gene: TRBJ1-1
abundance: -
CDR3aa: CASSLRLENTEAFF
CDR3nt: TGTGCCAGCAGTTTAAGGTTAGAGAACACTGAAGCTTTCTTT

d_gene: -
v_gene: TRBV9
j_gene: TRBJ1-1
abundance: -
CDR3aa: CASSVALNTEAFF
CDR3nt: TGTGCCAGCAGCGTAGCCCTGAACACTGAAGCTTTCTTT

d_gene: -
v_gene: TRBV6-5
j_gene: TRBJ2-1
abundance: once
CDR3aa: CASSQQGYNEQFF
CDR3nt: TGTGCCAGCAGTCAACAGGGCTACAATGAGCAGTTCTTC

d_gene: -
v_gene: TRBV30
j_gene: TRBJ1-2
abundance: once
CDR3aa: CAWNPDFRASSGYGYTF
CDR3nt: TGTGCCTGGAATCCCGATTTCCGGGCTTCTTCAGGCTATGGCTACACCTTC

d_gene: -
v_gene: TRBV4-1
j_gene: TRBJ2-7
abundance: -
CDR3aa: CASSPEDRTYEQYF
CDR3nt: TGCGCCAGCAGCCCTGAGGACCGAACCTACGAGCAGTACTTC